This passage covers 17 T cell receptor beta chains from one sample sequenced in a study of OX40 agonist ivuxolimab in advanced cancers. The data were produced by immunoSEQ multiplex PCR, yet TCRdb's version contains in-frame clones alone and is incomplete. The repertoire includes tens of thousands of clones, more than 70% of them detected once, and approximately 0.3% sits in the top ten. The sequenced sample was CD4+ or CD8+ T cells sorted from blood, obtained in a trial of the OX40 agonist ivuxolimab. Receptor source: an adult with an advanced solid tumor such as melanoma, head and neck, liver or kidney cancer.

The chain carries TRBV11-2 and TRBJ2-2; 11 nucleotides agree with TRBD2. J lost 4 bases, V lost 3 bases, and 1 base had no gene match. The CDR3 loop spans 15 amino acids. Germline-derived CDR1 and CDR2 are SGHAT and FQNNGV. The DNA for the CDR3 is TGTGCCAGCAGCTTTAGCGGGAGGGGCACCGGGGAGCTGTTTTTT. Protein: CASSFSGRGTGELFF.

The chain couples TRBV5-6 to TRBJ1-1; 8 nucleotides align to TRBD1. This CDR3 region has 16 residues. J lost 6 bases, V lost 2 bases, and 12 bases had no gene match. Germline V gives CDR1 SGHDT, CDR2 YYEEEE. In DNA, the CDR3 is TGTGCCAGCAGCTTCCTCGCTGGACAGGGCATATCTGAAGCTTTCTTT. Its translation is CASSFLAGQGISEAFF.

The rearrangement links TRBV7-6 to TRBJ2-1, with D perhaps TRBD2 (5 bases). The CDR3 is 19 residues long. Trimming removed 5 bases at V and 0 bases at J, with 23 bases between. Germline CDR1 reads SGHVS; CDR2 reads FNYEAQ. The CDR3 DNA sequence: TGTGCCAGCAGCAGGCTAGATTCTACTAGTGCCAGCTCCTACAATGAGCAGTTCTTC. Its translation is CASSRLDSTSASSYNEQFF.

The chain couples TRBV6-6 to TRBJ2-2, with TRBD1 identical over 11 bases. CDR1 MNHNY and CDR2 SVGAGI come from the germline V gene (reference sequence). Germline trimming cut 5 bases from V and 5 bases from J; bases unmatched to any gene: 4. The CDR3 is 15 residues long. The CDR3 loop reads CASSPGTGGTGELFF. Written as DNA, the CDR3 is TGTGCCAGCAGTCCAGGGACAGGGGGGACCGGGGAGCTGTTTTTT.

CDR3 sequence reads: CASSPPGSGNTIYF. DNA for the CDR3: TGTGCCAGCAGCCCCCCAGGGTCTGGAAACACCATATATTTT. The chain recombines TRBV6-6 with TRBJ1-3; D is possibly TRBD1 (5 bases). The CDR3 length is 14 residues. Germline V CDR1 and CDR2: MNHNY, SVGAGI (reference sequence). The V end lost 6 bases, the J end lost 1 base, and 10 bases lay between the germline ends.

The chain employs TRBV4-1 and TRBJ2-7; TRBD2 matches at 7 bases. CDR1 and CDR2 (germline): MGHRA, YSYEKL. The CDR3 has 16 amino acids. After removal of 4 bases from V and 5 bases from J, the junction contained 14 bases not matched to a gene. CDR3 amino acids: CASSPQVLWEGNEQYF. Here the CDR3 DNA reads TGCGCCAGCAGCCCCCAGGTCCTGTGGGAGGGCAACGAGCAGTACTTC.

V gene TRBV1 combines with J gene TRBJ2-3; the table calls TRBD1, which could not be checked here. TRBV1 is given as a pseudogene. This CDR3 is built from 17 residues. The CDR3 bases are TGCACCAGCAGCCAAGATGGGGTCGACAGTAGCACAGATACGCAGTATTTT. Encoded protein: CTSSQDGVDSSTDTQYF.

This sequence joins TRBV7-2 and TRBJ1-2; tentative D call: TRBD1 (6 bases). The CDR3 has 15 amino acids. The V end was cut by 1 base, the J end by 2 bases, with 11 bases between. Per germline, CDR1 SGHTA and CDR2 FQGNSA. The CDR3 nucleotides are TGTGCCAGCAGCTTAGGTCTGGGGGCGAACTATGGCTACACCTTC. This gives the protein CASSLGLGANYGYTF.

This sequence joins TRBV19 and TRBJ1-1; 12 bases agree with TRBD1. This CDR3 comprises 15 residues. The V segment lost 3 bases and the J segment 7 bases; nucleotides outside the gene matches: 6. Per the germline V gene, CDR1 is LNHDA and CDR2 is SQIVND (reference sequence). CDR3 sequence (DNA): TGTGCCAGTAGTATTCGGGGACAGGGGGCAATTGAAGCTTTCTTT. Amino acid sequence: CASSIRGQGAIEAFF. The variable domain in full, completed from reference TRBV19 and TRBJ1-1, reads DGGITQSPKYLFRKEGQNVTLSCEQNLNHDAMYWYRQDPGQGLRLIYYSQIVNDFQKGDIAEGYSVSREKKESFPLTVTSAQKNPTAFYLCASSIRGQGAIEAFFGQGTRLTVV.

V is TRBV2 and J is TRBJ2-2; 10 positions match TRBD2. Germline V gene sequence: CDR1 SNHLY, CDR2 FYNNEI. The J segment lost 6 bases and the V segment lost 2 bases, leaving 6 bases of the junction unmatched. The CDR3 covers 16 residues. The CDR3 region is CASSEFTSGTAGELFF. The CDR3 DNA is TGTGCCAGCAGTGAATTTACTAGCGGGACTGCCGGGGAGCTGTTTTTT.

CDR3 residues: CASSDQGMETQYF. Written as DNA, the CDR3 is TGTGCCAGCAGCGACCAGGGGATGGAGACCCAGTACTTC. The rearrangement links TRBV5-6 to TRBJ2-5; D possibly corresponds to TRBD1 (6 bases). Germline CDR1 reads SGHDT; CDR2 reads YYEEEE. The CDR3 is 13 residues long. Between the trimmed V and J ends, which lost 4 bases and 5 bases, there was a span of 12 bases.

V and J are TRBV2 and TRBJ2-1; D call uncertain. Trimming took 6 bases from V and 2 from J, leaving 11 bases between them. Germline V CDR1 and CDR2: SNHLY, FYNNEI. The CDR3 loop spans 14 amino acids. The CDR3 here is CASSSGVAYNEQFF. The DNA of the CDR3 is TGTGCCAGCAGCTCAGGAGTCGCCTACAATGAGCAGTTCTTC.

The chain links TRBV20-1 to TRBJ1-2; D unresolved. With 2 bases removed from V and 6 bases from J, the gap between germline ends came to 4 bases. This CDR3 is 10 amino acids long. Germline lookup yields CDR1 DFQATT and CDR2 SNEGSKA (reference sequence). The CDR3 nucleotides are TGCAGTGCTAGACTCAATGGCTACACCTTC. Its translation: CSARLNGYTF.

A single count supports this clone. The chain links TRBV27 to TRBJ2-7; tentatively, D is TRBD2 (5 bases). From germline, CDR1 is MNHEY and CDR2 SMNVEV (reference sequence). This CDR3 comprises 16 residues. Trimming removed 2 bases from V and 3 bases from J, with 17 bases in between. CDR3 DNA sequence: TGTGCCAGCAGTTTAGGATTCTTACCGGGATTCTACGAGCAGTACTTC. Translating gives CASSLGFLPGFYEQYF.

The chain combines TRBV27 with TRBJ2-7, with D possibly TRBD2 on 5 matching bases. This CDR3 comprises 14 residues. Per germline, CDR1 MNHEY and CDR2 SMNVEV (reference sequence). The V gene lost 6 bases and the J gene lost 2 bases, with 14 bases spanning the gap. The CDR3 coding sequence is TGTGCCAGCAGGTCGGGATCCGGTCCCTACGAGCAGTACTTC. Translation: CASRSGSGPYEQYF.

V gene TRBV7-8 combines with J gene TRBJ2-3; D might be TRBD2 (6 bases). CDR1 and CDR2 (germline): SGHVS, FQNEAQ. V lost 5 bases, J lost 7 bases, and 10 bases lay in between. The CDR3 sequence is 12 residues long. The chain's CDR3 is CASSARGNTQYF. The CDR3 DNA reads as TGTGCCAGCAGCGCCCGGGGGAATACGCAGTATTTT.

CDR3: CANKGQESYNEQFF. In DNA form, the CDR3 reads TGTGCCAACAAGGGACAGGAATCCTACAATGAGCAGTTCTTC. This chain links TRBV10-3 with TRBJ2-1; 8 nucleotides agree with TRBD1. Germline trimming cut 10 bases from V and 1 base from J; bases unmatched to any gene: 6. The germline V gene encodes CDR1 ENHRY and CDR2 SYGVKD. The CDR3 has 14 amino acids.